This T cell receptor (beta chain) emerged from a study of ipilimumab plus nivolumab after autologous stem cell transplantation. Study-wide context: Median doses per patient: 5 ipilimumab, under 10 nivolumab. The DLBCL group included primary refractory and relapsed cases. Findings and caveats of the study: Authors suggest TCR repertoire, Treg phenotype and gut microbiota support further study.

Only in-frame clones appear in the TCRdb table, and some are missing; sequencing was by immunoSEQ multiplex PCR. The sample holds about 17,000 clones, approximately 80% seen once. Checkpoint therapy with ipilimumab 1 mg/kg began 14 to 28 days after transplant. This CDR3 is built from 13 residues. The V gene's germline CDR1 is SQVTM and CDR2 ANQGSEA. In regard to this clone: The antigen is unknown. A junction boundary mismatches the germline segment, possibly from a read error.

Material: PBMCs, obtained in a trial of ipilimumab plus nivolumab as post-transplant consolidation. This sequence was found in a male donor with diffuse large B-cell lymphoma. The chain recombines TRBV29-1 with TRBJ1-2, with TRBD1 as a possible D gene (5 bases). CDR3 sequence (DNA): TGCAGCGCTACCACTGGGAGTACAGGTCCTGTCGCCTTC. This encodes CSATTGSTGPVAF.